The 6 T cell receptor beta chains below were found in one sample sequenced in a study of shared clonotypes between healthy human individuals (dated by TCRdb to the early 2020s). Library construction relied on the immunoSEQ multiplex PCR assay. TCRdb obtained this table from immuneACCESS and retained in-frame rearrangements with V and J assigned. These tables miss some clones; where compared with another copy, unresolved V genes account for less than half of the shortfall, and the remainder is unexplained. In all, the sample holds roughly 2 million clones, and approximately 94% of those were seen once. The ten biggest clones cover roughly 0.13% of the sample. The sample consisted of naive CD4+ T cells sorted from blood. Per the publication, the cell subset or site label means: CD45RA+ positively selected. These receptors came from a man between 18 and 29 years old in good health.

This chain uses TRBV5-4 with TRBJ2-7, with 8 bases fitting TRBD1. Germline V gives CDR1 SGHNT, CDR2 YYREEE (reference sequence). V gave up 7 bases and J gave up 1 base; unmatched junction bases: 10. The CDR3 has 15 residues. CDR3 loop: CASGKTGTGSYEQYF. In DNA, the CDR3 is TGTGCCAGCGGGAAAACCGGGACAGGTTCCTACGAGCAGTACTTC.

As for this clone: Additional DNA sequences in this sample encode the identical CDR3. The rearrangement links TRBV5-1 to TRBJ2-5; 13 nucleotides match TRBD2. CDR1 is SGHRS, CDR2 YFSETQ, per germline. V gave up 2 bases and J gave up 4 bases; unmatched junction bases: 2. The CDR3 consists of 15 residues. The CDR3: CASSLGTSGAETQYF. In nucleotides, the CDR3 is TGCGCCAGCAGCTTAGGGACTAGCGGGGCAGAGACCCAGTACTTC.

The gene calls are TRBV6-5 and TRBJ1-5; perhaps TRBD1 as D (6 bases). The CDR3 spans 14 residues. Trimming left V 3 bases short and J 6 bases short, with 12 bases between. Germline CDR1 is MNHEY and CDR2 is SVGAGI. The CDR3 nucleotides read TGTGCCAGCAGTTATATCAGGGGCGGTCAGCCCCAGCATTTT. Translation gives CASSYIRGGQPQHF.

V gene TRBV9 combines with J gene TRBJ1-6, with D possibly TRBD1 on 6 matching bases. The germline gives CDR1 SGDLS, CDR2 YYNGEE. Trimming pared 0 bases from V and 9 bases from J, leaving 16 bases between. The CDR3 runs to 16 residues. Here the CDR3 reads CASSVDPGVASSPLHF. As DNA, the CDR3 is TGTGCCAGCAGCGTAGATCCAGGGGTGGCTAGTTCACCCCTCCACTTT.

CDR3 loop: CASSRGRGQGQPQHF. The CDR3 region has the DNA TGTGCCAGCAGTAGAGGTCGGGGGCAGGGTCAGCCCCAGCATTTT. The chain employs TRBV6-5 and TRBJ1-5; TRBD1 might be the D (6 bases). CDR3 size: 15 residues. Trimming removed 5 bases from V and 6 bases from J, with 17 bases in between. Germline V gene sequence: CDR1 MNHEY, CDR2 SVGAGI.

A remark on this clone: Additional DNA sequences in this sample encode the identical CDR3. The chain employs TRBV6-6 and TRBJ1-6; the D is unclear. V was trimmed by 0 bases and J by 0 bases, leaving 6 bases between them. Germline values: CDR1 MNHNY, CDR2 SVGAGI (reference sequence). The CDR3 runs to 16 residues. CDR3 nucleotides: TGTGCCAGCAGTTACTCCCAGAGCTCCTATAATTCACCCCTCCACTTT. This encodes CASSYSQSSYNSPLHF.